Listed below are T cell receptor beta chains from one sample, sequenced in a study of cytomegalovirus exposure and HLA in healthy donors. Sequencing was performed with immunoSEQ multiplex PCR; in TCRdb, only in-frame clones are kept and a portion is missing. The sample holds 200,000 or so clones, approximately 79% seen once. Material: PBMCs. These receptors were taken from a man aged 35-49 years in good health and CMV-seropositive. The CDR3 runs from the conserved cysteine through the conserved F or W. Each record gives: D gene, V gene, clone size, J gene, CDR3 protein, CDR3 DNA. A D gene is named only where the DNA matches it firmly. Clone size is shown for a subset of rows, as once, few, many or a class of expanded clone.

d_gene: .
v_gene: TRBV6-1
abundance: .
j_gene: TRBJ1-1
CDR3aa: CASSEAGTTGAGAFF
CDR3nt: TGTGCCAGCAGTGAAGCGGGGACAACCGGGGCAGGTGCTTTCTTT

d_gene: TRBD2
v_gene: TRBV4-3
abundance: few
j_gene: TRBJ2-3
CDR3aa: CASSQVGSGGAYTQYF
CDR3nt: TGCGCCAGCAGCCAAGTCGGTAGCGGGGGGGCATATACGCAGTATTTT

d_gene: .
v_gene: TRBV27
abundance: .
j_gene: TRBJ2-1
CDR3aa: CASSPDQGYNEQFF
CDR3nt: TGTGCCAGCAGCCCCGACCAGGGGTACAATGAGCAGTTCTTC

d_gene: .
v_gene: TRBV11-1
abundance: .
j_gene: TRBJ1-6
CDR3aa: CASSLRWGDNSPLHF
CDR3nt: TGTGCCAGCAGCTTACGATGGGGGGATAATTCACCCCTCCACTTT

d_gene: TRBD1
v_gene: TRBV30
abundance: few
j_gene: TRBJ1-4
CDR3aa: CAYYSSTGTVNEKLFF
CDR3nt: TGTGCCTACTATTCCTCTACCGGGACAGTTAATGAAAAACTGTTTTTT

d_gene: .
v_gene: TRBV27
abundance: .
j_gene: TRBJ2-6
CDR3aa: CASSRQGGSSGANVLTF
CDR3nt: TGTGCCAGCAGTAGACAGGGAGGTAGTTCAGGGGCCAACGTCCTGACTTTC

d_gene: .
v_gene: TRBV30
abundance: .
j_gene: TRBJ2-5
CDR3aa: CAWSVLVEETQYF
CDR3nt: TGTGCCTGGAGTGTACTAGTGGAAGAGACCCAGTACTTC

d_gene: TRBD2
v_gene: TRBV7-2
abundance: .
j_gene: TRBJ2-2
CDR3aa: CASSLITGRGGSTGELFF
CDR3nt: TGTGCCAGCAGCTTAATCACGGGGCGGGGGGGTTCCACCGGGGAGCTGTTTTTT

d_gene: TRBD1
v_gene: TRBV5-1
abundance: .
j_gene: TRBJ2-7
CDR3aa: CASSPGTVSYEQYF
CDR3nt: TGCGCCAGCAGCCCGGGGACAGTCTCCTACGAGCAGTACTTC

d_gene: .
v_gene: TRBV5-8
abundance: .
j_gene: TRBJ1-1
CDR3aa: CASSRLWGGTEAFF
CDR3nt: TGTGCCAGCAGCCGTTTGTGGGGGGGGACTGAAGCTTTCTTT

d_gene: TRBD1
v_gene: TRBV6-6
abundance: .
j_gene: TRBJ2-3
CDR3aa: CASSYTGASTDTQYF
CDR3nt: TGTGCCAGCAGTTATACAGGGGCCAGCACAGATACGCAGTATTTT

d_gene: TRBD1
v_gene: TRBV28
abundance: .
j_gene: TRBJ1-2
CDR3aa: CAISRNTGGYYGYTF
CDR3nt: TGTGCAATCAGTCGTAATACAGGGGGCTACTATGGCTACACCTTC

d_gene: .
v_gene: TRBV7-9
abundance: few
j_gene: TRBJ1-1
CDR3aa: CASSSASGTNEAFF
CDR3nt: TGTGCCAGCAGCTCTGCATCCGGGACAAATGAAGCTTTCTTT